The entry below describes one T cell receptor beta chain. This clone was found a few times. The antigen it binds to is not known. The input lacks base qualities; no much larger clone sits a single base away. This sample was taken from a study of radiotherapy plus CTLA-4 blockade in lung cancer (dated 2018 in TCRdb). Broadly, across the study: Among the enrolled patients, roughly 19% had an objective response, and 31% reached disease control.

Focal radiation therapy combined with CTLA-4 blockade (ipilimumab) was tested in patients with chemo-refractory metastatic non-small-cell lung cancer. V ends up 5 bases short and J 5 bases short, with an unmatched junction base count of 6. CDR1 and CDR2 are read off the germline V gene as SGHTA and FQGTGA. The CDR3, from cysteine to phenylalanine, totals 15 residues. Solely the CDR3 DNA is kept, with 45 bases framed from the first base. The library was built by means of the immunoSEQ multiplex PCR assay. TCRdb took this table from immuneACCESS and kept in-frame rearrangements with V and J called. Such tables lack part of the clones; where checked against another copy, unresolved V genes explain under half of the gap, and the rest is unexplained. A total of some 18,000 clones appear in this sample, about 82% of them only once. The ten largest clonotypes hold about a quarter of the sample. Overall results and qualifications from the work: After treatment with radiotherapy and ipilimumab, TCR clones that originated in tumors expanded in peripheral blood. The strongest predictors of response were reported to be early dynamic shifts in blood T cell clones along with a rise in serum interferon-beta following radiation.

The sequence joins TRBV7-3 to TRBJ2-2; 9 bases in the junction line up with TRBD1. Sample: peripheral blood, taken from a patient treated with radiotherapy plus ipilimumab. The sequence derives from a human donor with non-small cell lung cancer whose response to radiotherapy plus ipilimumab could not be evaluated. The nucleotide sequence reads TGTGCCAGCAGCCTTACAGGGGGCCGGACCGGGGAGCTGTTTTTT. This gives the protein CASSLTGGRTGELFF.